Below are 32 T cell receptor beta chains sequenced from a single sample in a study of cytomegalovirus exposure and HLA in healthy donors. 13 Jbeta primers and 60 Vbeta primers were used for the PCR. Only in-frame clones appear in the TCRdb table, and some are missing; sequencing was by immunoSEQ multiplex PCR. Listed are fewer than 100,000 clones; 0.58% falls within the top ten. The specimen sequenced was PBMCs. These receptors were collected from a man aged 50 to 59 in good health and CMV-seronegative.

In DNA form, the CDR3 reads TGTGCCTGGAGTCCCGGGAACAATCAGCCCCAGCATTTT. It codes for CAWSPGNNQPQHF. The chain joins TRBV30 to TRBJ1-5; no clear D. The CDR3 is made up of 13 amino acids. CDR1 and CDR2 from the germline V gene are GTSNPN and SVGIG (reference sequence). Trimming stripped 2 bases from V and 3 bases from J, with 8 bases between. Combining the CDR3 with reference TRBV30 and TRBJ1-5 gives the whole variable domain SQTIHQWPATLVQPVGSPLSLECTVEGTSNPNLYWYRQAAGRGLQLLFYSVGIGQISSEVPQNLSASRPQDRQFILSSKKLLLSDSGFYLCAWSPGNNQPQHFGDGTRLSIL.

This chain joins TRBV28 and TRBJ1-3; no clear D. The germline gives CDR1 MDHEN, CDR2 SYDVKM. V was cut by 2 bases and J by 0 bases, with 8 bases left in between. The CDR3 has 15 amino acids. In DNA, the CDR3 is TGTGCCAGCAGTTTACCGGGGAACTCTGGAAACACCATATATTTT. Translating it yields CASSLPGNSGNTIYF.

The gene calls are TRBV5-1 and TRBJ2-4, with a weak D call TRBD1 (8 bases). The germline CDR1 and CDR2 sequences are SGHRS and YFSETQ. V was pared by 4 bases and J by 2 bases, with 13 bases between. The CDR3 extends over 15 amino acids. CDR3 amino acids: CASSTGGGTKNIQYF. In nucleotides, the CDR3 is TGCGCCAGCAGCACAGGGGGGGGCACCAAAAACATTCAGTACTTC.

The J gene is TRBJ1-2, the V gene TRBV4-2, with D possibly being TRBD1 (6 bases). The V end was cut by 2 bases, the J end by 4 bases, with 23 bases between. The CDR3 extends over 18 amino acids. Germline CDR1 reads LGHNA; CDR2 reads YNFKEQ. The CDR3 sequence is CASSQYSTQGPLVYGYTF. The CDR3 coding sequence is TGTGCCAGCAGCCAATATTCTACCCAGGGGCCTCTTGTCTATGGCTACACCTTC.

The CDR3 DNA reads TGTGCCAGCAGTTTCTACGGGAGCCCCTACGAGCAGTACTTC. This gives the protein CASSFYGSPYEQYF. The chain combines TRBV6-5 with TRBJ2-7, with D maybe TRBD2 (6 bases). This CDR3 contains 14 residues. Trimming took off 4 bases at V and 2 bases at J, with 12 bases between the two ends. Per germline, CDR1 MNHEY and CDR2 SVGAGI.

The chain combines TRBV6-5 with TRBJ1-1; possible D gene TRBD1, 5 bases. V gave up 4 bases and J gave up 0 bases, with 12 bases separating them. Germline-derived CDR1 and CDR2 are MNHEY and SVGAGI. The CDR3 runs 15 residues. The CDR3 DNA follows: TGTGCCAGCAGTTTGGAGGGGAACATGAACACTGAAGCTTTCTTT. Encoded protein: CASSLEGNMNTEAFF.

As for this clone: The sample has other DNA sequences that encode this CDR3 too. This chain joins TRBV5-1 and TRBJ1-2; possibly TRBD1 for D (5 bases). Trimming shortened V by 0 bases and J by 2 bases, and 5 bases separated the two germline ends. The CDR3 runs 13 residues. The germline gives CDR1 SGHRS, CDR2 YFSETQ. Here the CDR3 reads CASSLGQNYGYTF. In DNA, the CDR3 is TGCGCCAGCAGCTTGGGACAGAACTATGGCTACACCTTC.

This chain uses TRBV5-6 with TRBJ2-6, with D possibly TRBD2 on 6 matching bases. The CDR3 totals 15 residues. The germline V gene has CDR1 SGHDT and CDR2 YYEEEE. V lost 2 bases, J lost 1 base, and 7 bases lay in between. The CDR3 nucleotides are TGTGCCAGCAGCTTCGGGACTTCTGGGGCCAACGTCCTGACTTTC. Encoded protein: CASSFGTSGANVLTF.

The chain has TRBV7-3 and TRBJ2-6; D is ambiguous. CDR3 length: 16 residues. The germline gives CDR1 SGHTA, CDR2 FQGTGA. With 4 bases removed from V and 0 bases from J, the gap between germline ends came to 10 bases. The CDR3 loop is CASSSRQSSGANVLTF. In nucleotides, the CDR3 is TGTGCCAGCAGCTCGCGGCAGAGCTCTGGGGCCAACGTCCTGACTTTC.

The chain employs TRBV7-9 and TRBJ2-5; D uncertain. The CDR3 loop spans 12 amino acids. V was shortened by 2 bases and J by 5 bases, with 6 bases between the two germline ends. CDR1 SEHNR and CDR2 FQNEAQ come from the germline V gene (reference sequence). This CDR3 is CASSLHGETQYF. CDR3 nucleotide sequence: TGTGCCAGCAGCTTACATGGCGAGACCCAGTACTTC.

This chain uses TRBV7-9 with TRBJ1-1; D is ambiguous. Germline-derived CDR1 and CDR2 are SEHNR and FQNEAQ (reference sequence). The V and J ends lost 3 bases and 3 bases respectively, with 8 bases between them. The CDR3 is 13 amino acids. DNA for the CDR3: TGTGCCAGCAGCTTTGACGGAGACACTGAAGCTTTCTTT. It is translated as CASSFDGDTEAFF.

The V gene is TRBV5-1, the J gene TRBJ2-5; TRBD1 is a possible D gene (5 bases). From germline, CDR1 is SGHRS and CDR2 YFSETQ. The V and J ends lost 4 bases and 4 bases respectively, with 14 bases between them. The CDR3 runs to 14 residues. The CDR3 sequence is CASSKAGMGETQYF. CDR3 nucleotides: TGCGCCAGCAGCAAAGCAGGGATGGGAGAGACCCAGTACTTC.

This clone counts as medium-sized by frequency. The J gene is TRBJ2-7, the V gene TRBV6-1; 10 nucleotides line up with TRBD1. V shed 1 base, J shed 2 bases, and the junction held 2 bases outside the gene matches. The CDR3 has 15 amino acids. Germline-derived CDR1 and CDR2 are MNHNS and SASEGT. Here the CDR3 DNA reads TGTGCCAGCAGTGAAGGGACAGGGGGTCCCTACGAGCAGTACTTC. Translation gives CASSEGTGGPYEQYF.

The chain links TRBV4-1 to TRBJ2-2; weak D call: TRBD1 (5 bases). The CDR3 sequence is 17 residues long. Per germline, CDR1 MGHRA and CDR2 YSYEKL. V lost 2 bases, J lost 4 bases, and 17 bases lay in between. CDR3 amino acids: CASSQILRGRGTGELFF. The CDR3 DNA follows: TGCGCCAGCAGCCAAATTCTTAGGGGTCGTGGCACCGGGGAGCTGTTTTTT.

CDR3 nucleotide sequence: TGTGCCAGCAGCGTAAGACAGGAGGACTATGGCTACACCTTC. This sequence encodes CASSVRQEDYGYTF. The chain carries TRBV9 and TRBJ1-2; TRBD1 is a possible D gene (6 bases). The germline gives CDR1 SGDLS, CDR2 YYNGEE. Trimming pared 1 base from V and 3 bases from J, leaving 10 bases between. The CDR3 has 14 amino acids.

The chain carries TRBV12-2 and TRBJ2-1; the table's TRBD2 call for D was not verified on the DNA. TRBV12-2 is a pseudogene locus. CDR3 length: 16 amino acids. In nucleotides, the CDR3 is TGTGCAAGTCGCTTAATACCCGGTCCTTCCTACAATGAGCAGTTCTTC. Translating gives CASRLIPGPSYNEQFF.

This chain connects TRBV7-9 to TRBJ2-2, with D maybe TRBD2 (7 bases). The V gene lost 5 bases and the J gene lost 3 bases, with 19 bases spanning the gap. Germline V gene sequence: CDR1 SEHNR, CDR2 FQNEAQ (reference sequence). The CDR3 covers 17 residues. The CDR3 DNA reads as TGTGCCAGCAGCCTCGAGAGGGGGGGGCTCGACACCGGGGAGCTGTTTTTT. Protein product: CASSLERGGLDTGELFF. Full variable domain (outside the CDR3, taken from reference TRBV7-9 and TRBJ2-2): DTGVSQNPRHKITKRGQNVTFRCDPISEHNRLYWYRQTLGQGPEFLTYFQNEAQLEKSRLLSDRFSAERPKGSFSTLEIQRTEQGDSAMYLCASSLERGGLDTGELFFGEGSRLTVL.

The chain uses TRBV7-6 and TRBJ1-4, with 7 bases fitting TRBD1. The CDR3 loop spans 15 amino acids. Germline V gene data show CDR1 as SGHVS and CDR2 as FNYEAQ. V shed 4 bases and J 7 bases; nucleotides not matched to a gene: 9. CDR3 in DNA: TGTGCCAGCAGCTCCGACGACAGGGAAATTGAAAAACTGTTTTTT. This encodes CASSSDDREIEKLFF.

This chain connects TRBV10-3 to TRBJ1-6; tentative D call: TRBD1 (5 bases). Trimming took off 0 bases at V and 7 bases at J, with 10 bases between the two ends. The CDR3 has 15 residues. Germline CDR1 and CDR2: ENHRY and SYGVKD. The CDR3 DNA reads TGTGCCATCAGTGAGTCTCCCCAGGGAAATTCACCCCTCCACTTT. Its translation is CAISESPQGNSPLHF.

V and J are TRBV29-1 and TRBJ2-7; 7 positions match TRBD2. The CDR3 has 14 residues. V was clipped by 4 bases and J by 1 base; unmatched bases: 7. Germline V gene sequence: CDR1 SQVTM, CDR2 ANQGSEA. This CDR3 reads CSVVRGLSSYEQYF. CDR3 in DNA: TGCAGCGTTGTCCGGGGACTATCGTCCTACGAGCAGTACTTC.

Concerning this clone itself: One end of the junction fails to match germline, which may point to a read error. The rearrangement joins TRBV25-1 to TRBJ1-5, with D unclear. Germline V gives CDR1 MGHDK, CDR2 SYGVNS. This CDR3 is 14 amino acids long. The CDR3 coding sequence is TGTGCCAGCAGTGGGATTATGGGCAACCAGCCCCAGCATTTT. It codes for CASSGIMGNQPQHF.

The chain has TRBV14 and TRBJ2-1, with 12 positions matching TRBD2. Losses at the gene ends were 3 bases for V and 1 base for J; bases not matched to a gene: 4. The germline V gene has CDR1 SGHDN and CDR2 FVKESK. This CDR3 is 17 amino acids long. CDR3 loop: CASSQTSGGSSYNEQFF. CDR3 DNA: TGTGCCAGCAGCCAGACTAGCGGGGGCTCATCCTACAATGAGCAGTTCTTC.

This chain joins TRBV7-2 and TRBJ1-1; D remains ambiguous. The CDR3 length is 12 residues. V was shortened by 3 bases and J by 11 bases, with 13 bases between the two germline ends. Germline V gene sequence: CDR1 SGHTA, CDR2 FQGNSA. The CDR3 DNA reads as TGTGCCAGCAGCTTCGACACGGGGAGTGCTTTCTTT. Translated, it gives CASSFDTGSAFF.

J is TRBJ1-3 and V is TRBV7-2, with 10 bases matching TRBD1. The CDR3 length is 16 residues. Germline assignment: CDR1 SGHTA and CDR2 FQGNSA. J was trimmed by 3 bases and V by 5 bases; bases with no gene match: 7. The CDR3 DNA reads as TGTGCCAGCAGCCCGAGACAGGGGGCGAGTGGAAACACCATATATTTT. It specifies CASSPRQGASGNTIYF.

The J gene is TRBJ2-2, the V gene TRBV7-2; 10 nucleotides line up with TRBD2. This CDR3 has 16 residues. Germline CDR1 reads SGHTA; CDR2 reads FQGNSA. V shed 3 bases, J shed 0 bases, and the junction held 1 base outside the gene matches. The CDR3 nucleotides read TGTGCCAGCAGCTTTAGCGGGGGGCCGAACACCGGGGAGCTGTTTTTT. Its protein product is CASSFSGGPNTGELFF.

V gene TRBV6-1 combines with J gene TRBJ2-7; the match to TRBD2 covers 7 bases. The CDR3 has 15 residues. V lost 0 bases and J lost 2; bases outside the gene matches: 4. The V gene's germline CDR1 is MNHNS and CDR2 SASEGT. Here the CDR3 DNA reads TGTGCCAGCAGTGAAGCAGGGAGGGTTCCCTACGAGCAGTACTTC. Amino acid sequence: CASSEAGRVPYEQYF.

With regard to this clone: The junction departs from germline at one end; a sequencing error may be responsible. The rearrangement links TRBV7-7 to TRBJ2-7; 9 positions match TRBD2. CDR1 SSHAT and CDR2 FNYEAQ come from the germline V gene (reference sequence). The CDR3 is 15 residues long. The CDR3 protein is CASSLTAGGTYEQYF. The CDR3 DNA follows: TGTGCTAGCAGCTTAACAGCGGGGGGAACCTACGAGCAGTACTTC.

The genes are TRBV5-5 and TRBJ1-1; perhaps TRBD1 as D (6 bases). Germline CDR1 reads SGHKS; CDR2 reads YYEKEE (reference sequence). Trimming took 1 base from V and 1 from J, leaving 17 bases between them. This CDR3 comprises 17 residues. The CDR3 sequence is CASSLWPGGQRNTEAFF. The CDR3 DNA is TGTGCCAGCAGCTTGTGGCCCGGCGGACAGAGGAACACTGAAGCTTTCTTT.

The rearrangement uses TRBV5-4 and TRBJ1-6; the match to TRBD1 covers 10 bases. The CDR3 runs to 14 residues. V was pared by 4 bases and J by 11 bases, with 6 bases of the junction left unmatched. Germline CDR1 is SGHNT and CDR2 is YYREEE (reference sequence). The DNA for the CDR3 is TGTGCCAGCAGCATGACAGGGGGCATAACACCCCTCCACTTT. Translation gives CASSMTGGITPLHF.

The rearrangement joins TRBV5-1 to TRBJ1-1; 8 bases agree with TRBD1. The CDR3 consists of 17 residues. J lost 0 bases, V lost 6 bases, and 13 bases had no gene match. The germline CDR1 and CDR2 sequences are SGHRS and YFSETQ. In DNA form, the CDR3 reads TGCGCCAGCACCACCGGGACAGGTCTAATCATGAACACTGAAGCTTTCTTT. Its protein product is CASTTGTGLIMNTEAFF.

This chain connects TRBV30 to TRBJ2-5; TRBD2 might be the D (6 bases). The J call may be wrong; the DNA end is better matched by TRBJ2-7. This CDR3 has 13 amino acids. Per germline, CDR1 GTSNPN and CDR2 SVGIG (reference sequence). The CDR3 bases are TGTGCCTGGAGTCGGGGACTTTTCTACGAGCAGTACTTC. Translating gives CAWSRGLFYEQYF.

The chain carries TRBV9 and TRBJ1-2; 12 nucleotides line up with TRBD1. Per germline, CDR1 SGDLS and CDR2 YYNGEE. The junction had 8 bases not matched to a gene; V was cut back by 0 bases and J by 2 bases. This CDR3 contains 18 residues. The CDR3 protein is CASSVGSGQGASNYGYTF. The CDR3 coding sequence is TGTGCCAGCAGCGTAGGGTCGGGACAGGGGGCGTCGAACTATGGCTACACCTTC.